This T cell receptor (beta chain) was sequenced for a study of regulatory T cells in long-lasting Graves disease. Study background: Graves' cases, newly diagnosed, had used antithyroid drugs under 3 months.

CDR1 and CDR2 from the germline V gene are MNHNS and SASEGT. V lost 8 bases and J lost 3, with 11 bases in between. The CDR3 is made up of 13 amino acids. Documented time point: newly diagnosed GD, antithyroid drugs for less than 3 months. The TCR library was made from RNA extracted from PBMCs. Regarding this clonotype: Antigen specificity is unknown.

iRepertoire HTBI primers and Arm-PCR of CDR3 regions built TCR beta libraries. TCRdb fed the multiplex PCR reads into MiXCR, producing one record per CDR3 protein. The profile covers roughly 610,000 distinct CDR3 sequences, with roughly 16% appearing a single time and 9.5% to 15% taken by the ten largest. Study outcomes and limitations: Preferential use of TRBV28, TRBJ1-2 and TRBJ2-5 was seen in persistent disease. Compared with new cases, persistent Graves' patients showed reduced TCR diversity.

These sequences were also reported in another study, on T cells in Graves' hyperthyroidism and ophthalmopathy. That work contributes: The HTBI primer set served for first-round RT-PCR of the TCR CDR3.

The genes are TRBV6-1 and TRBJ2-1, with D possibly matching TRBD1 (6 bases). The TCR originated in a man younger than 35 with Graves disease. Sequencing was performed on peripheral blood mononuclear cells (PBMCs), taken at new diagnosis, from a patient treated with antithyroid drugs. The CDR3 coding sequence is TGTGCCAGCGACAGGACAGACTACAATGAGCAGTTCTTC. Translating it yields CASDRTDYNEQFF.